The T cell receptor (beta chain) described here comes from a study of T-cell reconstitution after alpha-beta-depleted transplantation in children. As it was prepared, the TCRbeta library received unique molecular identifiers. TCRdb independently ran MiXCR on the PCR reads; one entry per CDR3 protein. Of more than 250,000 distinct CDR3 sequences listed, about 10% are singletons. Trimming took 0 bases from V and 4 from J, leaving 17 bases between them. CDR1 is DFQATT and CDR2 is SNEGSKA in the germline V gene (reference sequence). The CDR3 is 16 residues long. The chain has TRBV20-1 and TRBJ2-3; tentative D call: TRBD2 (6 bases). This material consisted of PBMCs from the stem cell graft donor, taken from the stem cell graft. The clonotype was recovered from a human donor who donated a stem cell graft to a child with SCID. The CDR3 coding sequence is TGCAGTGCTAGAGATTGGGGCCGGGAGATGGCAGATACGCAGTATTTT. Translation gives CSARDWGREMADTQYF.